Listed below are T cell receptor beta chains from one sample, sequenced in a study of tumor-infiltrating lymphocytes in oesophageal squamous cell carcinoma. TCRdb used MiXCR to reprocess the PCR reads, holding one entry per CDR3 protein. Of under 20,000 distinct CDR3 sequences listed, around two fifths were seen once; the top ten hold more than 25%. The sample comprised esophageal tumor tissue. These TCRs come from a male donor with esophageal squamous cell carcinoma. Each CDR3 is given with its conserved first and last residue. A D gene is named only where the DNA matches it firmly. Not every row has a clone size; where given, it reads once, few, many or a size class.

v_call,d_call,clone_size,j_call,cdr3_aa,cdr3_nt
TRBV19,NA,NA,TRBJ2-7,CASSIEWTPDHEQYF,TGTGCCAGTAGTATAGAGTGGACACCGGACCACGAGCAGTACTTC
TRBV7-6,TRBD2,NA,TRBJ2-1,CASSLEVGLAYNEQFF,TGTGCTAGCAGCTTAGAAGTGGGACTAGCGTACAATGAGCAGTTCTTC
TRBV28,NA,NA,TRBJ2-3,CASSLQGSVSDTQYF,TGTGCCAGCAGTTTACAGGGATCCGTCTCAGATACGCAGTATTTT
TRBV7-2,TRBD2,few,TRBJ2-3,CASSPQAGATDTQYF,TGTGCCAGCAGCCCACAAGCGGGAGCCACAGATACGCAGTATTTT
TRBV7-2,NA,few,TRBJ2-3,CASRSGGTDTQYF,TGTGCCAGCAGGTCAGGGGGCACAGATACGCAGTATTTT
TRBV25-1,NA,many,TRBJ2-3,CASSEYRLGSADTQYF,TGTGCCAGCAGTGAATACCGACTAGGGAGCGCAGATACGCAGTATTTT
TRBV7-6,NA,NA,TRBJ2-1,CASSTDFYNEQFF,TGTGCTAGCAGCACAGACTTTTACAATGAGCAGTTCTTC
TRBV11-2,NA,NA,TRBJ2-1,CASSSKLVSNEQFF,TGTGCCAGCAGCTCTAAACTAGTGAGCAATGAGCAGTTCTTC
TRBV7-3,TRBD2,NA,TRBJ2-1,CASSLRGGRNYNEQFF,TGTGCCAGCAGCTTAAGGGGGGGGAGGAACTACAATGAGCAGTTCTTC
TRBV7-3,NA,NA,TRBJ2-3,CASSSTMGDTQYF,TGTGCCAGCAGCTCGACAATGGGAGATACGCAGTATTTT
TRBV7-3,NA,once,TRBJ1-6,CASSLQGFGNSPLHF,TGTGCCAGCAGCTTACAGGGATTCGGTAATTCACCCCTCCACTTT
TRBV24-1,TRBD2,many,TRBJ2-3,CATSDRTSGSLDTQYF,TGTGCCACCAGTGACCGGACTAGCGGGAGTTTAGATACGCAGTATTTT
TRBV14,NA,NA,TRBJ2-4,CASSPRQGLNNEQYF,TGTGCCAGCAGCCCAAGGCAGGGGCTCAACAATGAGCAGTACTTC
TRBV7-2,NA,NA,TRBJ2-7,CASSLIGSYEQYF,TGTGCCAGCAGCTTAATCGGGAGCTACGAGCAGTACTTC
TRBV11-2,NA,NA,TRBJ1-2,CASSPSGGGYGYTF,TGTGCCAGCAGCCCCAGCGGGGGAGGCTATGGCTACACCTTC
TRBV7-3,NA,NA,TRBJ2-1,CASSPGQMWSGMTGAEQFF,TGTGCCAGCAGCCCGGGACAGATGTGGTCAGGGATGACGGGGGCTGAGCAGTTCTTC
TRBV28,TRBD1,few,TRBJ2-5,CATVGQGAAEQYF,TGTGCCACCGTGGGGCAGGGGGCAGCTGAGCAGTACTTC
TRBV7-3,NA,NA,TRBJ2-2,CASSPQITGELFF,TGTGCCAGCAGCCCCCAGATCACCGGGGAGCTGTTTTTT
TRBV5-1,NA,NA,TRBJ2-3,CASSFPYTDTQYF,TGCGCCAGCAGCTTCCCCTACACAGATACGCAGTATTTT
TRBV10-3,TRBD2,many,TRBJ2-1,CAIRPGLAGALDNEQFF,TGTGCCATCAGACCGGGACTAGCGGGAGCCCTTGACAATGAGCAGTTCTTC
TRBV7-2,NA,few,TRBJ2-3,CASSSVGNVNTQYF,TGTGCCAGCAGCTCGGTCGGGAACGTGAATACGCAGTATTTT
TRBV6-8,NA,NA,TRBJ2-3,CASTGLVGGGELYF,TGTGCCAGCACCGGGCTGGTCGGGGGCGGGGAGCTGTATTTT
TRBV6-6,TRBD1,NA,TRBJ2-2,CASGQGITGELFF,TGTGCCAGCGGACAGGGGATCACCGGGGAGCTGTTTTTT
TRBV4-1,NA,many,TRBJ1-1,CASSQDLGTTNTEAFF,TGCGCCAGCAGCCAAGATCTTGGCACCACGAACACTGAAGCTTTCTTT
TRBV7-9,NA,medium-sized,TRBJ2-5,CASSLGLTGQETQYF,TGTGCCAGCAGCTTAGGTTTGACAGGACAAGAGACCCAGTACTTC
TRBV12-3/TRBV12-4,NA,NA,TRBJ2-5,CASSLLGATQETQYF,TGTGCCAGCAGTTTATTGGGGGCCACTCAAGAGACCCAGTACTTC
TRBV24-1,TRBD1,NA,TRBJ2-3,CATSDTPGQGHTGELYF,TGTGCCACCAGTGACACCCCGGGACAGGGCCACACCGGGGAGCTGTATTTT
TRBV14,TRBD2,few,TRBJ2-3,CASSQDVASGRTDTQYF,TGTGCCAGCAGCCAAGATGTAGCTAGCGGGAGGACAGATACGCAGTATTTT
TRBV6-6,NA,NA,TRBJ2-7,CASSYNGHTLTYEQYF,TGTGCCAGCAGTTACAACGGGCACACCTTAACCTACGAGCAGTACTTC
TRBV5-1,NA,many,TRBJ2-5,CASSLDRKGEETQYF,TGCGCCAGCAGCCTGGACCGCAAAGGGGAAGAGACCCAGTACTTC
TRBV18,NA,many,TRBJ1-1,CASSPRREPGPEAFF,TGTGCCAGCTCACCCCGCCGGGAACCAGGACCTGAAGCTTTCTTT
TRBV4-1,NA,NA,TRBJ2-7,CASSQEVVTDYSYEQYF,TGCGCCAGCAGCCAAGAAGTGGTGACAGACTACTCCTACGAGCAGTACTTC
TRBV5-1,NA,few,TRBJ1-2,CASSFDGSYGYTF,TGCGCCAGCAGTTTTGACGGCAGCTATGGCTACACCTTC
TRBV5-3,NA,NA,TRBJ2-4,CASSSGLGAGAKNIQYF,TGTGCCAGCAGCTCGGGGTTGGGGGCCGGGGCCAAAAACATTCAGTACTTC
TRBV7-6,TRBD2,NA,TRBJ2-2,CASSLPAGGGNTGELFF,TGTGCCAGCAGCTTACCAGCGGGAGGCGGGAACACCGGGGAGCTGTTTTTT
TRBV28,NA,NA,TRBJ2-5,CASSLTETQETQYF,TGTGCCAGCAGTTTAACTGAGACCCAAGAGACCCAGTACTTC
TRBV14,TRBD2,many,TRBJ2-1,CASSRGRGEQFF,TGTGCCAGCAGCCGAGGGAGGGGTGAGCAGTTCTTC
TRBV7-6,NA,NA,TRBJ2-5,CASSLGGPKGETQYF,TGTGCCAGCAGCTTAGGAGGACCAAAGGGGGAGACCCAGTACTTC
TRBV7-2,NA,NA,TRBJ2-5,CASSRQVVSQATQYF,TGTGCCAGCAGCCGCCAGGTGGTCTCCCAAGCGACCCAGTACTTC
TRBV6-1,NA,NA,TRBJ2-7,CASSTGGDHEQYF,TGTGCCAGCAGTACCGGCGGGGACCACGAGCAGTACTTC
TRBV7-8,TRBD2,NA,TRBJ2-5,CASSSRTSGSQETQYF,TGTGCCAGCAGCTCCAGGACTAGCGGGAGCCAAGAGACCCAGTACTTC
TRBV7-2,NA,NA,TRBJ2-7,CASSPGTGSYEQYF,TGTGCCAGCAGCCCAGGGACGGGCTCCTACGAGCAGTACTTC